This T cell receptor (beta chain) stems from a study of T-cell reconstitution after alpha-beta-depleted transplantation in children. This clonotype was counted at least ten times. The antigen is not known. Unique molecular identifiers were used in preparing the TCRbeta library. TCRdb re-derived calls from the PCR reads in MiXCR, one entry per CDR3 protein. The data show around 300,000 distinct CDR3 sequences, 9.5% to 13% seen once. Study results and caveats: Surviving recipient T cells and thymic progenitors accounted for the high day-60 TCRbeta diversity observed in some patients. Several hundred expanded graft clones reportedly gave rise to the alpha-beta T cells present about two months after transplant. T-cell numbers and diversity, one year after transplant, stemmed largely from T cells that were newly produced.

V gave up 1 base and J gave up 5 bases, with 7 bases separating them. The CDR3 has 13 residues. Germline V CDR1 and CDR2: SNHLY, FYNNEI. Sequenced here: PBMCs, sampled before TCRalphabeta/CD19-depleted stem cell transplant. V and J are TRBV2 and TRBJ2-3; D unresolved. The source of this sequence is a boy less than two years old with acute myeloid leukemia, due to receive a stem cell transplant. DNA for the CDR3: TGTGCCAGCAGTGAAGAAGCGAGAGATACGCAGTATTTT. Protein sequence: CASSEEARDTQYF.